The present T cell receptor (beta chain) was sequenced within a study of blood T cell repertoires in COVID-19. Study-level background: Researchers got acute and convalescent COVID-19 samples from the United States, Italy and Spain. Sources were T cells, B-cell-depleted T cells, or PBMCs; the material itself was cDNA or gDNA.

Per the original methods: Researchers report that nucleated cell counts were estimated from reference gene primer amplification. Some clones are missing from TCRdb's copy, which holds only in-frame ones; the method was immunoSEQ multiplex PCR. V, J and clone size are those of that table, while D and trimming were read from the DNA. Of 300,000 to 450,000 clones listed, approximately 89% are singletons. Followed over time, Seattle patients had been enrolled while infection was active. CDR3 length: 15 residues. The V gene end was trimmed by 1 base and the J gene end by 6 bases; junction bases not matched to a gene: 10. Germline V lookup: CDR1 SGHRS, CDR2 YFSETQ.

This chain connects TRBV5-1 to TRBJ2-7; 7 positions match TRBD2. Sample: peripheral blood. This clonotype was obtained from a woman aged 55 to 70 with COVID-19, enrolled during active disease. In DNA form, the CDR3 reads TGCGCCAGCAGCTTGCTTCGGGGAGGGATCCGCGAGCAGTACTTC. This encodes CASSLLRGGIREQYF.